Listed below are T cell receptor beta chains from one sample, sequenced in a study of blood T cell repertoires in COVID-19. Measured with immunoSEQ multiplex PCR; TCRdb has only the in-frame clones, and not every one. The sample yields under 200,000 clones, just under 90% seen once. What was sequenced was peripheral blood. The receptors were sampled from a man aged 18 to 30 with active or convalescent COVID-19. The CDR3 runs from the conserved cysteine through the conserved F or W. A D gene is named only where the DNA matches it firmly. Clone size is not always given. Where it is, it says once, few, many or a class for expanded clones.

j_call clone_size d_call v_call cdr3_nt cdr3_aa
TRBJ2-2 - - TRBV27 TGTGCCAGCAGCGGACAGCGAATGTCCGGGGAGCTGTTTTTT CASSGQRMSGELFF
TRBJ1-1 - - TRBV5-6 TGTGCCAGCGCGGGAGCTCCCACCTTGGACACTGAAGCTTTCTTT CASAGAPTLDTEAFF
TRBJ1-3 - - TRBV13 TGTGCCAGCAGCTTTCTGACGGAGGCCGGGGGCACCATATATTTT CASSFLTEAGGTIYF
TRBJ1-1 - - TRBV4-3 TGCGCCAGCAGCCAAGGGTTGGTCACGAGGACTGAAGCTTTCTTT CASSQGLVTRTEAFF
TRBJ1-2 - TRBD1 TRBV19 TGTGCCAGTAGTATAGCGCAGGGGGACTACACCTTC CASSIAQGDYTF
TRBJ1-1 - TRBD1 TRBV7-4 TGTGCCAGCAGCTTCCTCTTCGACAGGGTCTGGGCTGAAGCTTTCTTT CASSFLFDRVWAEAFF
TRBJ2-2 - TRBD1 TRBV7-9 TGTGCCAGCAGCTCCGGGACAGGGCCCAGTGAAGAGCTGTTTTTT CASSSGTGPSEELFF
TRBJ1-3 - - TRBV24-1 TGTGCCACCAGTGATTTGCGGTGGGCTTTATGGGACACCATATATTTT CATSDLRWALWDTIYF
TRBJ1-1 - - TRBV6-5 TGTGCCAGCAGTACCGGGGGGGCCCGTGAAGCTTTCTTT CASSTGGAREAFF
TRBJ1-1 - - TRBV18 TGTGCCAGCTCATCTAACGGGAGGAACACTGAAGCTTTCTTT CASSSNGRNTEAFF
TRBJ2-7 once - TRBV5-4 TGTGCCAGCAACTTGGGGGGCAAGTCCTACGAGCAGTACTTC CASNLGGKSYEQYF
TRBJ1-3 - TRBD1 TRBV2 TGTGCCAGCAGTGCGACGACAGGGCGCGGAAACACCATATATTTT CASSATTGRGNTIYF
TRBJ1-1 - - TRBV5-4 TGTGCCAGCAGCTTGGAGGCGGTGAACACTGAAGCTTTCTTT CASSLEAVNTEAFF
TRBJ2-5 - TRBD2 TRBV10-3 TGTGCCATAGGCCCGGGGGGAGGGCCCTCGGAGACCCAGTACTTC CAIGPGGGPSETQYF
TRBJ1-3 few - TRBV7-9 TGTGCCAGCAGCTTAGGGTACAGGAGCTCGACCATATATTTT CASSLGYRSSTIYF
TRBJ1-2 few - TRBV9 TGTGCCAGCAGCCCCGGGAGGGTTTATGGCTACACCTTC CASSPGRVYGYTF
TRBJ1-4 - TRBD1 TRBV30 TGTGCCTGGAGCCGGGGACAGGCAAGCGGTGAAAAACTGTTTTTT CAWSRGQASGEKLFF
TRBJ1-4 - - TRBV3-1/TRBV3-2 TGTGCCAGCAGCCAAGGCCAGGGTAATGAAAAACTGTTTTTT CASSQGQGNEKLFF
TRBJ1-1 - TRBD1 TRBV28 TGTGCCAGCAGCCCCGGGACAGAGAACACTGAAGCTTTCTTT CASSPGTENTEAFF
TRBJ1-4 - TRBD1 TRBV7-6 TGTGCCAGCAGCTTACAAACAGGGGGTAATGAAAAACTGTTTTTT CASSLQTGGNEKLFF
TRBJ1-3 - TRBD1 TRBV7-6 TGTGCCAGCAGCTTAGCAGCATCCGGGACAGGGCAAGGAAACACCATATATTTT CASSLAASGTGQGNTIYF
TRBJ2-5 - - TRBV28 TGTGCCAGCAGTTTCATCAGGGCCCAAGAGACCCAGTACTTC CASSFIRAQETQYF
TRBJ2-1 - TRBD2 TRBV4-3 TGCGCCAGCAGCCAAGGACTAGCGGGGGGGGCCGGGGCGCAGTTCTTC CASSQGLAGGAGAQFF
TRBJ1-2 - - TRBV5-1 TGCGCCAGCAGCTTGGACATCTATGGCTACACCTTC CASSLDIYGYTF
TRBJ2-4 - TRBD1 TRBV12-5 TGTGCTAGTGGTCCCGGGACAGCTGCGACCGACATTCAGTACTTC CASGPGTAATDIQYF
TRBJ2-2 - - TRBV20-1 TGCAGTGCTAGTCCCCAAAACACCGGGGAGCTGTTTTTT CSASPQNTGELFF
TRBJ2-5 - - TRBV28 TGTGCCAGCAGGCCACTGGAGACCCAGTACTTC CASRPLETQYF
TRBJ2-5 - - TRBV5-1 TGCGCCAGCAGCTTTGGACAGCGTCAAGAGACCCAGTACTTC CASSFGQRQETQYF
TRBJ1-1 - - TRBV19 TGTGCCAGTAGTACATTCCAGAACACTGAAGCTTTCTTT CASSTFQNTEAFF
TRBJ2-7 many TRBD1 TRBV6-2/TRBV6-3 TGTGCCAGCAGTTACGTGACAGGGTTCGACGAGCAGTACTTC CASSYVTGFDEQYF
TRBJ1-5 - - TRBV4-1 TGCGCCAGCAGCCAAGATAAATTGCCTTATACGGGGCCCCAGCATTTT CASSQDKLPYTGPQHF
TRBJ1-3 - - TRBV18 TGTGCCAGCACTGATACTACCTCTGGAAACACCATATATTTT CASTDTTSGNTIYF
TRBJ1-1 - - TRBV6-5 TGTGCCAGCTATCGCAGGGTTAATACTGAAGCTTTCTTT CASYRRVNTEAFF
TRBJ2-2 - - TRBV14 TGTGCCAGCAGCCAAGTTCGCTACAGGTCGAACACCGGGGAGCTGTTTTTT CASSQVRYRSNTGELFF
TRBJ2-3 - - TRBV6-2/TRBV6-3 TGTGCCAGCAGTCCGAACTCGGATACGCAGTATTTT CASSPNSDTQYF
TRBJ2-1 once TRBD1 TRBV5-1 TGCGCCAGCAGCTTGGAGGGGGCCGCATACAATGAGCAGTTCTTC CASSLEGAAYNEQFF
TRBJ1-1 - - TRBV9 TGTGCCAGCAGCGTAGGGGCAGCAATGAACACTGAAGCTTTCTTT CASSVGAAMNTEAFF
TRBJ2-3 - - TRBV6-2/TRBV6-3 TGTGCCAGCAGTCCCCCTGCGGGGCGACCTAGCACAGATACGCAGTATTTT CASSPPAGRPSTDTQYF
TRBJ1-5 - TRBD1 TRBV4-1 TGCGCCAGCAGCCAGGAACCTGCGGACAGGAGAAGCGGTCAGCCCCAGCATTTT CASSQEPADRRSGQPQHF
TRBJ2-3 - - TRBV7-9 TGTGCCAGCAGCCCGAATTGGGAGCAAAGGGATACGCAGTATTTT CASSPNWEQRDTQYF
TRBJ1-1 - - TRBV5-1 TGCGCCAGCAGCTTGGGTGGGGGAGGCACTGAAGCTTTCTTT CASSLGGGGTEAFF
TRBJ2-1 - TRBD2 TRBV19 TGTGCCAGTAGTATGTGGGCTAGCGCTAGCGGGGGGTACAATGAGCAGTTCTTC CASSMWASASGGYNEQFF
TRBJ1-5 - - TRBV6-4 TGTGCCAGCACCAGACGGCAGCGGTATCAGCCCCAGCATTTT CASTRRQRYQPQHF
TRBJ1-6 - TRBD1 TRBV7-9 TGTGCCAGCAGCTTACAGGGGGCCAATTCACCCCTCCACTTT CASSLQGANSPLHF
TRBJ1-1 - - TRBV11-3 TGTGCCAGCAGCCGTTTCGCCGACAGCCCTGAAGCTTTCTTT CASSRFADSPEAFF
TRBJ2-1 - TRBD2 TRBV2 TGTGCCAGCACGACTAGCGGGAGAACCAATGAGCAGTTCTTC CASTTSGRTNEQFF
TRBJ2-3 - - TRBV12-3/TRBV12-4 TGTGCCAGCAGGAGGACAAACACAGATACGCAGTATTTT CASRRTNTDTQYF
TRBJ1-5 - TRBD1 TRBV10-3 TGTGCCATCAGTGAGGGGACAGGTGAATCGCCCCAGCATTTT CAISEGTGESPQHF
TRBJ1-2 - - TRBV7-2 TGTGCCAGCAGGCACACAGTTGGGGGCGGCTATGGCTACACCTTC CASRHTVGGGYGYTF
TRBJ2-5 - - TRBV7-9 TGTGCCAGCAGTCACAGGGTGGGCTCTTCGGATGAGACCCAGTACTTC CASSHRVGSSDETQYF
TRBJ1-1 - - TRBV9 TGTGCCAGCAGCTCCTCAGTCGCGGGGGCCTACACTGAAGCTTTCTTT CASSSSVAGAYTEAFF
TRBJ2-7 - TRBD1 TRBV13 TGTGCCAGCAGCTCCAGGGGGTCCTACGAGCAGTACTTC CASSSRGSYEQYF
TRBJ1-1 - - TRBV7-2 TGTGCCAGCAGCTCACAGGGATGGGGCACTGAAGCTTTCTTT CASSSQGWGTEAFF
TRBJ2-1 few - TRBV24-1 TGTGCCACCAGTGACCCCCCGGGGGAGAAGCAGTTCTTC CATSDPPGEKQFF
TRBJ1-1 - TRBD1 TRBV24-1 TGTGCCACCAGTTCCAGTACTCGGACAGGGGGCAGGGATGAAGCTTTCTTT CATSSSTRTGGRDEAFF
TRBJ2-6 - - TRBV7-2 TGTGCCAGCAGCTTAGGGCACTCTGGGGCCAACGTCCTGACTTTC CASSLGHSGANVLTF
TRBJ1-1 - - TRBV7-9 TGTGCCAGCAGCCACAGGGATACGTGGTTATTCACTGAAGCTTTCTTT CASSHRDTWLFTEAFF
TRBJ1-5 - - TRBV28 TGTGCCAGCAGTAACGACAGAAGTCAGCCCCAGCATTTT CASSNDRSQPQHF
TRBJ2-1 - TRBD1 TRBV14 TGTGCCAGCAGCCAGCATATCCGGGACAGGAGAAACAATGAGCAGTTCTTC CASSQHIRDRRNNEQFF
TRBJ1-1 - - TRBV2 TGTGCCAGCGGAGTGAGCCGAGGTATGACTGAAGCTTTCTTT CASGVSRGMTEAFF